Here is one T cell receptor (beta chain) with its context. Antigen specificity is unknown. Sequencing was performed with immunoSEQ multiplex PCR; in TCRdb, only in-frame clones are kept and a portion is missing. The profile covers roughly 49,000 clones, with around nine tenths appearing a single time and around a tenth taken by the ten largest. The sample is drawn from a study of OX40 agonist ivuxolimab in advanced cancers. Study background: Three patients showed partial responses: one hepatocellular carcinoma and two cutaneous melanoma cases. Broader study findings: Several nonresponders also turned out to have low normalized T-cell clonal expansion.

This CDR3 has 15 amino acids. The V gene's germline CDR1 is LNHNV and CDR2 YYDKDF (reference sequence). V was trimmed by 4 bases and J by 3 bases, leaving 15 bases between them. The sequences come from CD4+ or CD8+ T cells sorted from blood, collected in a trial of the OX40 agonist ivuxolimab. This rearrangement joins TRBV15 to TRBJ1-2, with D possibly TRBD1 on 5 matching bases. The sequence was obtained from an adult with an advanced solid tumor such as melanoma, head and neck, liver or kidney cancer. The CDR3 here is CATSTIGGVYYGYTF. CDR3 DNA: TGTGCCACCAGCACCATTGGGGGGGTTTACTATGGCTACACCTTC.